The T cell receptor beta chain under discussion was sequenced for a study of cytomegalovirus exposure and HLA in healthy donors. Findings and limits, study-wide: A missense DCLRE1C variant was associated with V- and J-gene trimming of TCR beta chains in a later analysis, and an independent cohort replicated the association. Another analysis was done later, and it associated 16,951 TCR beta sequences with HLA alleles at 0.05 false discovery rate. When a later analysis was performed, an Asian-associated ancestry cluster reportedly had fewer N-insertions than the approximately 600-donor mean.

About this clone itself: The antigen is not known.

Healthy bone marrow donors made up the cohort. Germline V gives CDR1 SNHLY, CDR2 FYNNEI. The CDR3 spans 13 residues. Trimming took off 6 bases at V and 4 bases at J, with 12 bases between the two ends. It was with 60 Vbeta and 13 Jbeta primers that the PCR ran. Assay: immunoSEQ multiplex PCR; the TCRdb copy retains only in-frame clones and omits some. This table has about 130,000 clones, 75% to 85% appearing once. Sequencing was carried out using PBMCs. This TCR was recovered from a woman aged 18-30 years in good health and CMV-seropositive. This chain links TRBV2 with TRBJ1-2; the D gene is possibly TRBD1 (5 bases). CDR3: CASRDDSLYGYTF. The CDR3 DNA reads as TGTGCCAGCAGAGACGACAGCCTCTATGGCTACACCTTC.